The clone carrying this T cell receptor beta chain has ten or more counts. Graves' hyperthyroidism without ophthalmopathy progression within 18 months was termed stable. The data stem from a study of T cells in Graves' hyperthyroidism and ophthalmopathy. Authors of the study amplified TCR beta CDR3 regions from RNA transcripts. HTBI primers drove first-round RT-PCR of the TCR CDR3. MiXCR, run by TCRdb on the multiplex PCR reads, gives a single entry per CDR3 protein. Here the sample spans about 740,000 distinct CDR3 sequences, approximately 14% being singletons. What was sequenced was blood. The sequence was obtained from a woman under 30 with Graves' hyperthyroidism.

The CDR3 protein is CASSSDWNSYNEQFF. CDR3 DNA sequence: TGTGCCAGCAGCTCCGACTGGAACTCCTACAATGAGCAGTTCTTC. The V call is TRBV3-1, the J call TRBJ2-1; D remains unclear. The CDR3 loop spans 15 amino acids. Germline assignment: CDR1 LGHDT and CDR2 YNNKEL (reference sequence). Trimming shortened V by 5 bases and J by 0 bases, and 11 bases separated the two germline ends.